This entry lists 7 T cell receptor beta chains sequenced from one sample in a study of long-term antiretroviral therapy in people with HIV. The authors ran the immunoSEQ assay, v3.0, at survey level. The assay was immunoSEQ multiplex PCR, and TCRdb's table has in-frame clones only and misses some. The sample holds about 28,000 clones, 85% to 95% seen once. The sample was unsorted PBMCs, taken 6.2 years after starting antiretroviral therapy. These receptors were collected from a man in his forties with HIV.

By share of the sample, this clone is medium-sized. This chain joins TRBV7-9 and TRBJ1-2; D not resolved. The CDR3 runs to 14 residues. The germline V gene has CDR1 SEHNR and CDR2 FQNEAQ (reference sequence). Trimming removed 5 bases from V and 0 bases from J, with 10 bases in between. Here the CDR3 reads CASSGPYANYGYTF. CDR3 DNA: TGTGCCAGCAGCGGGCCATATGCTAACTATGGCTACACCTTC.

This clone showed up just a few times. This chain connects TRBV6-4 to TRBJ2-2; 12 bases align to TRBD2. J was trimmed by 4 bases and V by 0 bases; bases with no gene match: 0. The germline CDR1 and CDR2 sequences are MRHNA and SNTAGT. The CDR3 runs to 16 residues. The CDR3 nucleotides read TGTGCCAGCAGTGACTCGGGACTAGCGGGCACCGGGGAGCTGTTTTTT. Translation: CASSDSGLAGTGELFF.

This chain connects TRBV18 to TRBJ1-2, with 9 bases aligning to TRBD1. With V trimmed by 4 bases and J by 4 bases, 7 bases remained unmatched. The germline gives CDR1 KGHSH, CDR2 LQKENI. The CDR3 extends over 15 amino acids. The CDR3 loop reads CASSLRTGGGYGYTF. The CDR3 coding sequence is TGTGCCAGCTCACTACGCACAGGGGGCGGCTATGGCTACACCTTC.

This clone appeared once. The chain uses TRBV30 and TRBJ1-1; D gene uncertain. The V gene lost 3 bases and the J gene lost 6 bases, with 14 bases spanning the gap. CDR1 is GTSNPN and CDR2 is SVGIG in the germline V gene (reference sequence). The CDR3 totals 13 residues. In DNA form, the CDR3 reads TGTGCCTGGAGGACAATCCGTAGGGCTGAAGCTTTCTTT. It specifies CAWRTIRRAEAFF. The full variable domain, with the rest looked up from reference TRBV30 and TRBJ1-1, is SQTIHQWPATLVQPVGSPLSLECTVEGTSNPNLYWYRQAAGRGLQLLFYSVGIGQISSEVPQNLSASRPQDRQFILSSKKLLLSDSGFYLCAWRTIRRAEAFFGQGTRLTVV.

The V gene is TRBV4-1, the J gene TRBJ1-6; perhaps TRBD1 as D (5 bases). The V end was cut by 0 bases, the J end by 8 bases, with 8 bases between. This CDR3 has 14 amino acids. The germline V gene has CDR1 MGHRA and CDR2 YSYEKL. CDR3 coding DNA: TGCGCCAGCAGCCAAGAGGGGGGATATTCACCCCTCCACTTT. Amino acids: CASSQEGGYSPLHF.

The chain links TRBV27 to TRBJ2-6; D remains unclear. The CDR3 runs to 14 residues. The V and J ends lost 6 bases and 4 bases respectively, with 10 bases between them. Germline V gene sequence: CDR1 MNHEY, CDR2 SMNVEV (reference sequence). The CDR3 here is CASREHPGANVLTF. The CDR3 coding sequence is TGTGCCAGCAGAGAACATCCCGGGGCCAACGTCCTGACTTTC.

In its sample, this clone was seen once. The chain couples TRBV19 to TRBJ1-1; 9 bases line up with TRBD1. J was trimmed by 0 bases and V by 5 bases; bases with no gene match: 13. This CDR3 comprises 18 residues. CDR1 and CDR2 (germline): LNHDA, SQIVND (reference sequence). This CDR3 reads CASSFDRGVRRMNTEAFF. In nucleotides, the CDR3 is TGTGCCAGTAGTTTTGACAGGGGGGTTCGTAGGATGAACACTGAAGCTTTCTTT.